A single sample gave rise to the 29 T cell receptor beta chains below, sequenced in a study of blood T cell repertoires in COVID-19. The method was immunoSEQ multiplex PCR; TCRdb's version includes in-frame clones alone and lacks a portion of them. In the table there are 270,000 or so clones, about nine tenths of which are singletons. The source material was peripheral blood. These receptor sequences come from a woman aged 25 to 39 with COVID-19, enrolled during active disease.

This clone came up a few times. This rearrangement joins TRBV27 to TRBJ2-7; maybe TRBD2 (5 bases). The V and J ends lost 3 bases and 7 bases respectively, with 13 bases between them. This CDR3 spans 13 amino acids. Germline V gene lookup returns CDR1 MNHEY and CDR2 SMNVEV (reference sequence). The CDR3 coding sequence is TGTGCCAGCAGTTTCGCGGTAGCGTGGGAGCAGTACTTC. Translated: CASSFAVAWEQYF.

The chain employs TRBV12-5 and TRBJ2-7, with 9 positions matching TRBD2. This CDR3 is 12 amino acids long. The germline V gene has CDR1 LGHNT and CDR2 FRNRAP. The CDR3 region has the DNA TGTGCCAGCGGGGGGCCGACCTACGAGCAGTACTTC. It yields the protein CASGGPTYEQYF.

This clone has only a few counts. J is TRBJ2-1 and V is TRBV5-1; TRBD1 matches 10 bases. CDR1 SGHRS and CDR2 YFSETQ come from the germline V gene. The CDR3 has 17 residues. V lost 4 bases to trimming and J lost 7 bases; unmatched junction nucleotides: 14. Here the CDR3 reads CASSNRSSTGGGNEQFF. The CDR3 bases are TGCGCCAGCAGCAATCGTTCCTCGACAGGGGGCGGGAATGAGCAGTTCTTC.

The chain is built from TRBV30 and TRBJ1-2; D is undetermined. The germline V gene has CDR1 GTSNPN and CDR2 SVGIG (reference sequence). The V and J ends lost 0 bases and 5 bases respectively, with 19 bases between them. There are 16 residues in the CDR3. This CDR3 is CAWSVIPMISPYGYTF. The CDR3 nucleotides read TGTGCCTGGAGTGTAATACCGATGATTAGCCCGTATGGCTACACCTTC.

The CDR3: CASSLAPRGPEETQYF. The DNA of the CDR3 is TGCGCCAGCAGCTTGGCCCCCAGGGGGCCGGAGGAGACCCAGTACTTC. The rearrangement uses TRBV5-1 and TRBJ2-5, with 8 nucleotides matching TRBD1. The CDR3 extends over 16 amino acids. Per germline, CDR1 SGHRS and CDR2 YFSETQ. The V gene end was trimmed by 0 bases and the J gene end by 5 bases; junction bases not matched to a gene: 9.

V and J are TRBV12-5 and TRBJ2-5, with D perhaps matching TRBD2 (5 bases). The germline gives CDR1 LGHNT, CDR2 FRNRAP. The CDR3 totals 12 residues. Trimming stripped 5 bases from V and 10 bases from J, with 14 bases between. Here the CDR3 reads CASGTEVGGQYF. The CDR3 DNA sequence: TGTGCTAGTGGTACGGAGGTCGGTGGCCAGTACTTC.

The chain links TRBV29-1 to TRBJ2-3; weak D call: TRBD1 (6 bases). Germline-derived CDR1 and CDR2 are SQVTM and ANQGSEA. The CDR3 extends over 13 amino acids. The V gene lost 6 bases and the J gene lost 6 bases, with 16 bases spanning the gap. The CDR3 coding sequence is TGCAGCGTGTCCGGGACACCGCCGGATACGCAGTATTTT. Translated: CSVSGTPPDTQYF.

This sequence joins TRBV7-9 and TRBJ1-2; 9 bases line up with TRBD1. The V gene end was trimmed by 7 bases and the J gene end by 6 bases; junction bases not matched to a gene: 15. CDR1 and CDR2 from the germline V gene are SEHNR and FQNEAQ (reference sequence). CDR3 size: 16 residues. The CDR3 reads CASIVLGTGSHHGYTF. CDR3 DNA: TGTGCCAGCATCGTATTGGGGACAGGGTCTCATCATGGCTACACCTTC.

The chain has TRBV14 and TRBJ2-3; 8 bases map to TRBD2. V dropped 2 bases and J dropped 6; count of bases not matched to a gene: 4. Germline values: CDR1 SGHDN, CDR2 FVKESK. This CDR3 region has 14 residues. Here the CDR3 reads CASSQRTSRDTQYF. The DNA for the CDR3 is TGTGCCAGCAGCCAACGGACTAGCCGGGATACGCAGTATTTT.

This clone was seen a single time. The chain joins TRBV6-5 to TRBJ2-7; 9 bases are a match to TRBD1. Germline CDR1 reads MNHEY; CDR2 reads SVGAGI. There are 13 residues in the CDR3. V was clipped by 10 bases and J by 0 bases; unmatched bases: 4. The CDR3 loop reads CATGQGYSYEQYF. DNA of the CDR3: TGTGCCACCGGACAGGGGTACTCCTACGAGCAGTACTTC.

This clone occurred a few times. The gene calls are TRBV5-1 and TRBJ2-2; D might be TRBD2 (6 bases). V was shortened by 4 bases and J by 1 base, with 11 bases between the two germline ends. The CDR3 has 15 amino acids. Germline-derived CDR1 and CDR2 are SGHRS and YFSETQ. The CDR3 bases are TGCGCCAGCAGCCCGGGGACTGTGAACACCGGGGAGCTGTTTTTT. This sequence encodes CASSPGTVNTGELFF.

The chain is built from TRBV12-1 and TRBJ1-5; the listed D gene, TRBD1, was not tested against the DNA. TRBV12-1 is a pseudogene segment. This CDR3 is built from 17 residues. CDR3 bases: TGTGCCAGTCTACCTTGGGACAGCTTAACTGGCAATCAGCCCCAGCATTTT. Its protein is CASLPWDSLTGNQPQHF.

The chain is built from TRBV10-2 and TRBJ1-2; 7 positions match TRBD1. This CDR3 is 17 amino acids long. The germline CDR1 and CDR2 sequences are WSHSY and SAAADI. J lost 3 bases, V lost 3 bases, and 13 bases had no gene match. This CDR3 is CASSDLGRRGQDYGYTF. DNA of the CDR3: TGCGCCAGCAGTGATCTGGGGCGGCGAGGACAGGACTATGGCTACACCTTC.

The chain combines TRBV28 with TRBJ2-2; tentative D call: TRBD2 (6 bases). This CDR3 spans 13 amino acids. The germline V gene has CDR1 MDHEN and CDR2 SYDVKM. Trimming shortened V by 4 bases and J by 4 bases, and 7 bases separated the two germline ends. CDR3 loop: CASSSRGTGELFF. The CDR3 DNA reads TGTGCCAGCAGTTCGCGGGGCACCGGGGAGCTGTTTTTT.

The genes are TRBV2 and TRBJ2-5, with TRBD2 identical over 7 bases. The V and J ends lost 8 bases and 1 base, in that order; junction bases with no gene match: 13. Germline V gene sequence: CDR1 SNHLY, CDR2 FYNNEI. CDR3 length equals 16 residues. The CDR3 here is CASGGRGRALQETQYF. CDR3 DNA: TGTGCCAGCGGTGGGAGGGGCCGAGCTCTCCAAGAGACCCAGTACTTC. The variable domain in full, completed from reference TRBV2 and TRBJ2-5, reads EPEVTQTPSHQVTQMGQEVILRCVPISNHLYFYWYRQILGQKVEFLVSFYNNEISEKSEIFDDQFSVERPDGSNFTLKIRSTKLEDSAMYFCASGGRGRALQETQYFGPGTRLLVL.

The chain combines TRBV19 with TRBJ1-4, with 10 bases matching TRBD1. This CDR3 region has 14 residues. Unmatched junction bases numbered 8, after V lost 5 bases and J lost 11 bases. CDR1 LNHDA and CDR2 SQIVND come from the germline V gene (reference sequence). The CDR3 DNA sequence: TGTGCCAGTAGTCCCACGGGACAGGGGAGGAAACTGTTTTTT. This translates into CASSPTGQGRKLFF.

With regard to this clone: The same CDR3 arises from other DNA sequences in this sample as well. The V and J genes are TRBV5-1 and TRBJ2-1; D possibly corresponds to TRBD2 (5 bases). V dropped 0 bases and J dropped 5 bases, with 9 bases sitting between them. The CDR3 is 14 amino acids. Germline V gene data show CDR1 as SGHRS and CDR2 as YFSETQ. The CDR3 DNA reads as TGCGCCAGCAGCTTGGGCTCCGGGAACAATGAGCAGTTCTTC. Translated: CASSLGSGNNEQFF.

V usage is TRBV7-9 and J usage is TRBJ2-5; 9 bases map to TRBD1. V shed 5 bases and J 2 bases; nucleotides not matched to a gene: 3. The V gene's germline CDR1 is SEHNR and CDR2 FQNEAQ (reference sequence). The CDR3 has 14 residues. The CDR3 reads CASSGGQGQETQYF. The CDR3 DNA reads TGTGCCAGCAGCGGGGGACAGGGTCAAGAGACCCAGTACTTC. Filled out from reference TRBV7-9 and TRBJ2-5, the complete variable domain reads DTGVSQNPRHKITKRGQNVTFRCDPISEHNRLYWYRQTLGQGPEFLTYFQNEAQLEKSRLLSDRFSAERPKGSFSTLEIQRTEQGDSAMYLCASSGGQGQETQYFGPGTRLLVL.

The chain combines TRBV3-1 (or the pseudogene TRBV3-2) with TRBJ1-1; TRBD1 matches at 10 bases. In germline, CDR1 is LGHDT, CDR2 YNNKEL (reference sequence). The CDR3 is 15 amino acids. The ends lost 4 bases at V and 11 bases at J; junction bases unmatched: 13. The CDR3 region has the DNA TGTGCCAGCAGCCCCTCGGACAGGGGGGATCGGAAGGCTTTCTTT. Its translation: CASSPSDRGDRKAFF.

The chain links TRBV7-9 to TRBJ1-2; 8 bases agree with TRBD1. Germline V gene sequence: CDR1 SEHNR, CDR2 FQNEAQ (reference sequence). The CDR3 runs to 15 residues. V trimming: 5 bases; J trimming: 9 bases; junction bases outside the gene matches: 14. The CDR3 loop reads CASSPRQGNFRSYTF. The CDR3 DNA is TGTGCCAGCAGCCCACGACAGGGGAATTTTCGGAGCTACACCTTC.

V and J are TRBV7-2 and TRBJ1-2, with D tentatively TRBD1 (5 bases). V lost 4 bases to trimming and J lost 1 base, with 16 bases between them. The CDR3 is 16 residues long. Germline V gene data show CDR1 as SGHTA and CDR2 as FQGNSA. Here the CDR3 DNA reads TGTGCCAGCAGCTCAATCCGTAACAGGCATAACTATGGCTACACCTTC. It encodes CASSSIRNRHNYGYTF.

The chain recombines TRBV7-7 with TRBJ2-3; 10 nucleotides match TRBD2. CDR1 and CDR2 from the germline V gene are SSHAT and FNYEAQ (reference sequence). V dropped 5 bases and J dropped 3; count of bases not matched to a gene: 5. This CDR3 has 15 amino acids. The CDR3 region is CASSPLAGVTDTQYF. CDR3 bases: TGTGCCAGCAGCCCCCTAGCGGGGGTGACAGATACGCAGTATTTT.

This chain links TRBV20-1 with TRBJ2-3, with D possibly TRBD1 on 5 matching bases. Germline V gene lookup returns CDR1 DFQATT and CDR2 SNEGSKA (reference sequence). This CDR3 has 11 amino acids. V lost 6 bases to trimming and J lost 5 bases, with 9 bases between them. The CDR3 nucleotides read TGCAGTGCAGGGGTGGGAGATACGCAGTATTTT. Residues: CSAGVGDTQYF.

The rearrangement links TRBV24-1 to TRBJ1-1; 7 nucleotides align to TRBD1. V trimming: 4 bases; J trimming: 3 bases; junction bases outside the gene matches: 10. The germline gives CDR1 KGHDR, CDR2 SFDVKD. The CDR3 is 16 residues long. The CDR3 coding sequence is TGTGCCACCAGTGAGCCGACAGGGTTCTGGCACACTGAAGCTTTCTTT. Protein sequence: CATSEPTGFWHTEAFF.

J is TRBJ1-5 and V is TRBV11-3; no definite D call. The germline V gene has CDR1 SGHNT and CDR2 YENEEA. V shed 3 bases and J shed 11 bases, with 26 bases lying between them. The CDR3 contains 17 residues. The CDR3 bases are TGTGCCAGCAGCTTCATTTACCGGGAGCCGCTCGATAGGGCCCAGCATTTT. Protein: CASSFIYREPLDRAQHF.

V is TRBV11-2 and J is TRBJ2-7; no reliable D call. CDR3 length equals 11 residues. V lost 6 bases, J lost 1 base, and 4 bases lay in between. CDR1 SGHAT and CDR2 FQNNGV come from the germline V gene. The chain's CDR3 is CASRQSYEQYF. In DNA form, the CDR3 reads TGTGCCAGCAGACAGTCCTACGAGCAGTACTTC. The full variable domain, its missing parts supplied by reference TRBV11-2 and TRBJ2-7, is EAGVAQSPRYKIIEKRQSVAFWCNPISGHATLYWYQQILGQGPKLLIQFQNNGVVDDSQLPKDRFSAERLKGVDSTLKIQPAKLEDSAVYLCASRQSYEQYFGPGTRLTVT.

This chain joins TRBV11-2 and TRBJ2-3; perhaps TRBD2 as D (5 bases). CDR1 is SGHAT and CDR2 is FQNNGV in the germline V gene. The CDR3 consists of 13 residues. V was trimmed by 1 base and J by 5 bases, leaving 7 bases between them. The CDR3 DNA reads TGTGCCAGCAGCTTAGGGGGAGAAGATACGCAGTATTTT. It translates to CASSLGGEDTQYF.

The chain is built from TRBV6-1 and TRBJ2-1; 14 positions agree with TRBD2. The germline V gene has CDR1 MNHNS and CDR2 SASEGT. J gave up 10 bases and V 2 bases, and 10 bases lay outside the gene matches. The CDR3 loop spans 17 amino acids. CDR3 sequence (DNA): TGTGCCAGCAGTGAACCGGTGACTAGCGGGGGGGCTTGGGAGCAGTTCTTC. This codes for CASSEPVTSGGAWEQFF.

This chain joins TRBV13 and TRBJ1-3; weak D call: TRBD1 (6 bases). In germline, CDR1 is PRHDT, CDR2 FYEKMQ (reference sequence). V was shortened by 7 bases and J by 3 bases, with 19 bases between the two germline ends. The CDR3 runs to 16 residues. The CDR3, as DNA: TGTGCCAGCACGGAGAGGGGGGGTACGGTTGGAAACACCATATATTTT. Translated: CASTERGGTVGNTIYF.